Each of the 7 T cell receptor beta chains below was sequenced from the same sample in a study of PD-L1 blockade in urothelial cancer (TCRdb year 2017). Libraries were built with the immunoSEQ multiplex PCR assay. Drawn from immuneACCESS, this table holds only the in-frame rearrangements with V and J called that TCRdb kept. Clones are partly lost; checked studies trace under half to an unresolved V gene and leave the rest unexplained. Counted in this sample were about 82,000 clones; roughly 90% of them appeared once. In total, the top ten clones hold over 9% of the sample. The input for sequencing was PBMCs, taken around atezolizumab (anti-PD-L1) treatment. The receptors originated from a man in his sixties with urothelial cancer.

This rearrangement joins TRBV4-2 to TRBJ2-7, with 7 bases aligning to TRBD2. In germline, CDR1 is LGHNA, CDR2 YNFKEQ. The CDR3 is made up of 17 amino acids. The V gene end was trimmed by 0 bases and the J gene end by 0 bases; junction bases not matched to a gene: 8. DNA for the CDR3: TGTGCCAGCAGCCAAGATAATCTAAGCGGGACCTCCTACGAGCAGTACTTC. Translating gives CASSQDNLSGTSYEQYF.

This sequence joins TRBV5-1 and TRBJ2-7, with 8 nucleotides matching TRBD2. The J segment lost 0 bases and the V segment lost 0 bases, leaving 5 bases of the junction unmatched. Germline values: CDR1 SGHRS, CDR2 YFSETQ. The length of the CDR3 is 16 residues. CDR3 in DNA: TGCGCCAGCAGCTTGGCCACGGGGGGGAGCTCCTACGAGCAGTACTTC. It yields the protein CASSLATGGSSYEQYF.

The CDR3 DNA sequence: TGCGCCAGCAGCCACGCCAGGGAAAACTATGGCTACACCTTC. This gives the protein CASSHARENYGYTF. The chain is built from TRBV4-3 and TRBJ1-2, with D tentatively TRBD1 (5 bases). The CDR3 covers 14 residues. Trimming cost V 3 bases and J 2 bases, with 10 bases left between them. Germline V gene data show CDR1 as LGHNA and CDR2 as YSLEER.

DNA of the CDR3: TGCGCCAGCAGCCAATTAGCGGGAGAGGCTCACGGGGAGCTGTTTTTT. It encodes CASSQLAGEAHGELFF. V and J are TRBV4-3 and TRBJ2-2, with 9 nucleotides matching TRBD2. This CDR3 comprises 16 residues. Germline-derived CDR1 and CDR2 are LGHNA and YSLEER. V was pared by 2 bases and J by 7 bases, with 8 bases of the junction left unmatched.

The CDR3 here is CASSVDSGGTTGELFF. The CDR3 nucleotides read TGTGCCAGCAGCGTAGATAGCGGGGGGACCACCGGGGAGCTGTTTTTT. The chain is built from TRBV9 and TRBJ2-2; 10 nucleotides agree with TRBD2. The germline V gene encodes CDR1 SGDLS and CDR2 YYNGEE. There are 16 residues in the CDR3. Unmatched junction bases numbered 3, after V lost 0 bases and J lost 4 bases.

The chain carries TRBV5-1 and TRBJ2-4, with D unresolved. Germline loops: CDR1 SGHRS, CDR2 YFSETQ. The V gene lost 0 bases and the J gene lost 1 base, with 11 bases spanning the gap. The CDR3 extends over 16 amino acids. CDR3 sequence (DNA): TGCGCCAGCAGCTTGGAACGGAGTGGGGCCAAAAACATTCAGTACTTC. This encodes CASSLERSGAKNIQYF.

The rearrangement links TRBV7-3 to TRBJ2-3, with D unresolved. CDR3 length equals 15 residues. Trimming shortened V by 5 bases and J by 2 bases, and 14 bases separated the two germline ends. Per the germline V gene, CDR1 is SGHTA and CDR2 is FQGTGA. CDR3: CASSPGWRYTDTQYF. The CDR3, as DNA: TGTGCCAGCAGCCCCGGTTGGAGATACACAGATACGCAGTATTTT.